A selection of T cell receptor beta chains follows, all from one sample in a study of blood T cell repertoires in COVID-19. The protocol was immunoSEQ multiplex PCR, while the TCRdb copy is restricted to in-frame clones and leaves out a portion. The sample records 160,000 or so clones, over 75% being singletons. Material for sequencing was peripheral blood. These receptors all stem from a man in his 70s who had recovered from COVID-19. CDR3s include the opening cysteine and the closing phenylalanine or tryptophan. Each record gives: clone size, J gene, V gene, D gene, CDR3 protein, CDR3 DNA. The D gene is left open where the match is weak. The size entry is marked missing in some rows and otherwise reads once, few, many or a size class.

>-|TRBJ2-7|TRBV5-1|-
CASSASGYNYEQYF
TGCGCCAGCAGCGCGAGCGGGTATAACTACGAGCAGTACTTC
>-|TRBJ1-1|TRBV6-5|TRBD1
CASSLDRGRNTEAFF
TGTGCCAGCAGCTTGGACAGGGGGCGGAACACTGAAGCTTTCTTT
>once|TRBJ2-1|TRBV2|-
CASNGGLGFEQFF
TGTGCCAGCAATGGAGGTTTAGGTTTTGAGCAGTTCTTC
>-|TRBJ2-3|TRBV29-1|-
CSGRASTGSDTQYF
TGCAGCGGAAGGGCATCGACAGGATCAGATACGCAGTATTTT
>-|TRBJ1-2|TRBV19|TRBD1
CASRTGGNYGYTF
TGTGCCAGTAGAACAGGGGGCAACTATGGCTACACCTTC
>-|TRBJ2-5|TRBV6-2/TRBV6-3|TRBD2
CASSYSWVTSGSVDQETQYF
TGTGCCAGCAGTTACTCTTGGGTGACTAGCGGGAGTGTAGACCAAGAGACCCAGTACTTC
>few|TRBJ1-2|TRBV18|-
CASSLGEGYGYTF
TGTGCCAGCTCACTCGGAGAGGGCTATGGCTACACCTTC
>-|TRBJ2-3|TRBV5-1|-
CASSLERQSGTDTQYF
TGCGCCAGCAGCTTGGAGCGGCAGAGCGGCACAGATACGCAGTATTTT
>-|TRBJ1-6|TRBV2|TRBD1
CASATRTGANSPLHF
TGTGCCAGCGCCACGCGGACAGGGGCAAATTCACCCCTCCACTTT
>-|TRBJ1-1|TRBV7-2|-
CASSDSGRANTEAFF
TGTGCCAGCAGCGACTCCGGGCGGGCTAACACTGAAGCTTTCTTT
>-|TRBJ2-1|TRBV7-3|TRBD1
CASSLFGQGRNEQFF
TGTGCCAGCAGCTTATTCGGACAGGGCCGCAATGAGCAGTTCTTC
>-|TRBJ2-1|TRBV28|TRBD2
CASYTGSGGYNEQFF
TGTGCCAGCTACACTGGGAGCGGGGGCTACAATGAGCAGTTCTTC
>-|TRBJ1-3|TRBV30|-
CAWSTIGNTIYF
TGTGCCTGGAGTACAATTGGAAACACCATATATTTT
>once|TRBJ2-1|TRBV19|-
CASSPRGTFPDEQFF
TGTGCCAGTAGTCCCAGGGGTACTTTCCCGGATGAGCAGTTCTTC
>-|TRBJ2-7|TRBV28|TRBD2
CASGTFGLGIYEQYF
TGTGCCAGCGGCACGTTCGGACTAGGGATCTACGAGCAGTACTTC
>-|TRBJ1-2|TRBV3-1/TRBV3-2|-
CASSQDRAYGYTF
TGTGCCAGCAGCCAAGACAGGGCCTATGGCTACACCTTC
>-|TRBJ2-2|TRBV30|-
CAWSVIVGGPGELFF
TGTGCCTGGAGTGTGATCGTTGGGGGCCCCGGGGAGCTGTTTTTT
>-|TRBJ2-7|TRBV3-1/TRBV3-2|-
CASSQDVATYEQYF
TGTGCCAGCAGCCAAGATGTCGCGACCTACGAGCAGTACTTC
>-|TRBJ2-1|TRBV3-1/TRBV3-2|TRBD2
CASSVLAGVAYNEQFF
TGTGCCAGCAGCGTACTAGCGGGAGTGGCCTACAATGAGCAGTTCTTC
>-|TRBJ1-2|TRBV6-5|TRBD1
CASRPGTGAYGYTF
TGTGCCAGCAGACCCGGGACAGGAGCTTATGGCTACACCTTC
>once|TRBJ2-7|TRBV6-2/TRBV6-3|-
CASSYSPGVFGYEQYF
TGTGCCAGCAGTTACTCTCCGGGAGTGTTCGGGTACGAGCAGTACTTC
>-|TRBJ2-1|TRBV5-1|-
CASSSGQYNEQFF
TGCGCCAGCAGCTCGGGACAATACAATGAGCAGTTCTTC
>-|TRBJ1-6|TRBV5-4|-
CASSLSLGTGNSPLHF
TGTGCCAGCAGCTTATCCCTCGGGACTGGGAATTCACCCCTCCACTTT
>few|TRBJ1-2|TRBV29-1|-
CSLRDSYGYTF
TGCAGCCTCCGCGACAGCTATGGCTACACCTTC
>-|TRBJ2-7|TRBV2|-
CASLQGKSPGEQYF
TGTGCCAGCCTACAGGGCAAGTCGCCCGGCGAGCAGTACTTC
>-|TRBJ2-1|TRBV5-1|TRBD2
CASRKTSGVYNEQFF
TGCGCCAGCAGAAAAACTAGCGGGGTTTACAATGAGCAGTTCTTC
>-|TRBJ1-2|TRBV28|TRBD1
CASNVPGQGYYGYTF
TGTGCCAGCAACGTTCCGGGACAGGGGTACTATGGCTACACCTTC
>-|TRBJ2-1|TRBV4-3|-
CASSQDWEGSYEQFF
TGCGCCAGCAGCCAAGATTGGGAAGGGAGTTATGAGCAGTTCTTC
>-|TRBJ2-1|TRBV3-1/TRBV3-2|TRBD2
CASSQERLAGGNEQFF
TGTGCCAGCAGCCAAGAACGTCTAGCGGGAGGGAATGAGCAGTTCTTC
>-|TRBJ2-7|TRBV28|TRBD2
CASSFGGSGEQYF
TGTGCCAGCAGTTTTGGCGGGAGCGGGGAGCAGTACTTC
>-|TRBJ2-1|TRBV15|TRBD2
CATSRPFGGSSNEQFF
TGTGCCACCAGCAGACCGTTTGGCGGGAGCTCCAATGAGCAGTTCTTC
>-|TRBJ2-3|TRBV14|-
CASSPQGTVADTQYF
TGTGCCAGCAGCCCTCAGGGGACGGTTGCAGATACGCAGTATTTT
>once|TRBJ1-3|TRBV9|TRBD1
CASSVGQGGSGNTIYF
TGTGCCAGCAGCGTAGGTCAGGGGGGCTCTGGAAACACCATATATTTT
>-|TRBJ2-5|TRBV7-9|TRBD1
CASSRDRGETQYF
TGTGCCAGCAGCCGAGACAGGGGAGAGACCCAGTACTTC
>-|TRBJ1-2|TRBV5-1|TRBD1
CASSGGQLYGYTF
TGCGCCAGCAGCGGGGGACAGCTATATGGCTACACCTTC
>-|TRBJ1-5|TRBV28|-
CASSLPRGEGNQPQHF
TGTGCCAGCAGTTTACCCAGGGGAGAGGGCAATCAGCCCCAGCATTTT
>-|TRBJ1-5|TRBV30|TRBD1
CAWSPGQGNQPQHF
TGTGCCTGGAGTCCGGGACAGGGCAATCAGCCCCAGCATTTT